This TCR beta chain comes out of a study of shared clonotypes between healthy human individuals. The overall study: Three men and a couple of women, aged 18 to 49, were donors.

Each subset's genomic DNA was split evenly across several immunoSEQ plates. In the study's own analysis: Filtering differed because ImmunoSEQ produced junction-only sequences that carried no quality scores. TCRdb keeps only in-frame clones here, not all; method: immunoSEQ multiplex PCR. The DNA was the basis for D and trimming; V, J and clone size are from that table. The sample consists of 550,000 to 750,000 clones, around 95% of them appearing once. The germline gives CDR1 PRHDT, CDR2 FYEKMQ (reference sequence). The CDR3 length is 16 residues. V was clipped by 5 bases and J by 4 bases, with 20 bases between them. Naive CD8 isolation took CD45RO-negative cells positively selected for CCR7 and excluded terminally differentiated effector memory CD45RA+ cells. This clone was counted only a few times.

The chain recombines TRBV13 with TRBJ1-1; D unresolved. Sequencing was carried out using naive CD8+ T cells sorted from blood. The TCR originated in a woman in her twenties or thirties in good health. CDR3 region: CASSTPAVDSSTEAFF. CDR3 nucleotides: TGTGCCAGCAGCACCCCCGCCGTCGACTCTTCCACTGAAGCTTTCTTT.